Given below is one TCR beta chain in context. Germline CDR1 KGHDR, CDR2 SFDVKD. There are 17 residues in the CDR3. Trimming at V came to 0 bases and at J to 4 bases, leaving 7 bases not matched to a gene. The sample originates from a study of blood T cell repertoires in COVID-19. Turning to the study itself: Samples representing acute and convalescent COVID-19 were sourced from the United States, Italy and Spain.

Repertoires were generated with immunoSEQ multiplex PCR, while TCRdb's copy carries only in-frame clones and drops some. The data contain approximately 230,000 clones, roughly four fifths of them seen just once; the ten biggest clones take up 7.5% to 10%. Sequencing used peripheral blood. This TCR was sampled from an older man with acute or convalescent COVID-19. The chain joins TRBV24-1 to TRBJ2-1, with 8 nucleotides matching TRBD2. The CDR3 spells CATSDLSGAGEYNEQFF. CDR3 nucleotides: TGTGCCACCAGTGATTTGAGCGGAGCGGGAGAGTACAATGAGCAGTTCTTC.